The next 7 T cell receptor beta chains were all read from a single sample in a study of graft-versus-host responses after intestinal transplantation. TCRdb's copy holds only in-frame clones and misses some; the assay was immunoSEQ multiplex PCR. This sample has about 94,000 clones, with 91% found just once. The antigens these receptors bind are not known. The starting material was unstimulated CD8+ T cells sorted from spleen or lymph node cells, obtained before intestinal transplant. The receptor set was obtained from a human donor who received an intestinal transplant.

This sequence joins TRBV15 and TRBJ1-5; 10 bases map to TRBD1. CDR1 and CDR2 from the germline V gene are LNHNV and YYDKDF (reference sequence). The CDR3 is made up of 16 amino acids. The junction had 8 bases not matched to a gene; V was cut back by 7 bases and J by 2 bases. In nucleotides, the CDR3 is TGTGCCACCATGCCGGGGACAGGGGTGGGCAATCAGCCCCAGCATTTT. Translation gives CATMPGTGVGNQPQHF.

This rearrangement joins TRBV7-9 to TRBJ2-5, with a weak D call TRBD1 (7 bases). V was cut by 1 base and J by 2 bases, with 14 bases left in between. This CDR3 region has 16 residues. Germline CDR1 and CDR2: SEHNR and FQNEAQ (reference sequence). The CDR3 spells CASSLVVSGGQETQYF. CDR3 sequence (DNA): TGTGCCAGCAGCTTAGTGGTTTCAGGGGGGCAAGAGACCCAGTACTTC.

The gene calls are TRBV5-1 and TRBJ2-1, with D possibly being TRBD1 (5 bases). CDR3 size: 15 residues. Per the germline V gene, CDR1 is SGHRS and CDR2 is YFSETQ. Trimming took 1 base from V and 5 from J, leaving 13 bases between them. The CDR3 DNA follows: TGCGCCAGCAGCTTGTTCCAGGGATATGACAATGAGCAGTTCTTC. Protein: CASSLFQGYDNEQFF. The full variable domain, in which reference TRBV5-1 and TRBJ2-1 provide the parts outside the CDR3, is KAGVTQTPRYLIKTRGQQVTLSCSPISGHRSVSWYQQTPGQGLQFLFEYFSETQRNKGNFPGRFSGRQFSNSRSEMNVSTLELGDSALYLCASSLFQGYDNEQFFGPGTRLTVL.

The rearrangement links TRBV10-2 to TRBJ1-5; TRBD1 is a possible D gene (6 bases). The V end was cut by 2 bases, the J end by 4 bases, with 18 bases between. Germline V lookup: CDR1 WSHSY, CDR2 SAAADI. This CDR3 is 17 amino acids long. CDR3 residues: CASSETGLDSRNQPQHF. As DNA, the CDR3 is TGCGCCAGCAGTGAGACGGGCTTGGACAGCCGGAATCAGCCCCAGCATTTT.

This chain connects TRBV28 to TRBJ2-1; D perhaps matches TRBD1 (5 bases). The V end was cut by 3 bases, the J end by 9 bases, with 12 bases between. CDR1 and CDR2 (germline): MDHEN, SYDVKM. The CDR3 loop spans 13 amino acids. The DNA for the CDR3 is TGTGCCAGCAGTTTCCAGACAGCAGCTGAGCAGTTCTTC. This translates into CASSFQTAAEQFF.

V and J are TRBV28 and TRBJ2-1; TRBD2 might be the D (5 bases). The CDR3 has 15 amino acids. Germline CDR1 MDHEN, CDR2 SYDVKM. Trimming pared 1 base from V and 6 bases from J, leaving 13 bases between. CDR3 in amino acids: CASSLYGDRINEQFF. The CDR3 nucleotides read TGTGCCAGCAGTTTATACGGGGATCGGATCAATGAGCAGTTCTTC.

This clone occurred once. The CDR3 DNA reads TGTGCCAGCAGAGAAATAGGGAGAAATCAGCCCCAGCATTTT. Protein product: CASREIGRNQPQHF. The chain links TRBV27 to TRBJ1-5; D is uncertain. Germline CDR1 is MNHEY and CDR2 is SMNVEV (reference sequence). V was clipped by 6 bases and J by 4 bases, with 13 bases between them. The CDR3 is made up of 14 amino acids.